Presented here are 5 T cell receptor beta chains from one specimen sequenced in a study of T cells in Graves' hyperthyroidism and ophthalmopathy. RNA transcripts were the template for amplifying TCR beta CDR3 regions. HTBI primers were the set used in a first-round RT-PCR of the TCR CDR3. Via MiXCR, TCRdb re-called the multiplex PCR reads, giving one row per CDR3 protein. This sample has more than 45,000 distinct CDR3 sequences, with roughly 52% found just once. The sample consisted of blood. The receptors originated from a woman in her thirties with Graves' ophthalmopathy.

CDR3 sequence (DNA): TGTGCCAGCAGGCCGTTAGCGGGAGCCCCCAGGTTGGAGCAGTACTTC. Amino acids: CASRPLAGAPRLEQYF. The gene calls are TRBV7-8 and TRBJ2-7; 9 bases line up with TRBD2. Germline assignment: CDR1 SGHVS and CDR2 FQNEAQ. CDR3 length: 16 residues. The V and J ends lost 6 bases and 7 bases, in that order; junction bases with no gene match: 16.

This clonotype was seen ten or more times. This chain links TRBV28 with TRBJ1-3, with D unresolved. This CDR3 is built from 12 residues. The V gene lost 5 bases and the J gene lost 6 bases, with 8 bases spanning the gap. CDR1 and CDR2 from the germline V gene are MDHEN and SYDVKM. CDR3 DNA sequence: TGTGCCAGCAGTCCCTTAGCAAACACCATATATTTT. Translation gives CASSPLANTIYF.

The sample holds one count of this clonotype. This may be a read error, as it is one base from a much larger clone. This chain connects TRBV28 to TRBJ2-1; 7 nucleotides match TRBD1. The trim removed 8 bases at V and 7 bases at J, leaving 8 bases unmatched. This CDR3 region has 13 residues. Germline V gene sequence: CDR1 MDHEN, CDR2 SYDVKM. Here the CDR3 reads CASGTVNKNEQFF. The CDR3, as DNA: TGTGCCAGCGGGACAGTCAACAAGAATGAGCAGTTCTTC. Using reference TRBV28 and TRBJ2-1 for the parts outside the CDR3, the full variable domain is DVKVTQSSRYLVKRTGEKVFLECVQDMDHENMFWYRQDPGLGLRLIYFSYDVKMKEKGDIPEGYSVSREKKERFSLILESASTNQTSMYLCASGTVNKNEQFFGPGTRLTVL.

As to this clonotype: The junction does not match germline at one end; this may be a read error. The chain's CDR3 is CASSQRNTGEPSYNEQFF. DNA of the CDR3: TGTGCCAGCAGCCAACGGAACACCGGGGAGCCTTCCTACAATGAGCAGTTCTTC. V and J are TRBV4-1 and TRBJ2-1, with D possibly TRBD2 on 5 matching bases. Looked up from germline, CDR1 is MGHRA and CDR2 is YSYEKL. The CDR3 totals 18 residues.

This clonotype was observed many times. This chain uses TRBV12-3 or TRBV12-4 with TRBJ1-2; 9 nucleotides align to TRBD1. V lost 9 bases, J lost 9 bases, and 8 bases stayed unmatched. The CDR3 has 12 residues. CDR3 loop: CASYGQGTSYTF. CDR3 sequence (DNA): TGTGCCAGTTATGGACAGGGGACGAGCTACACCTTC.